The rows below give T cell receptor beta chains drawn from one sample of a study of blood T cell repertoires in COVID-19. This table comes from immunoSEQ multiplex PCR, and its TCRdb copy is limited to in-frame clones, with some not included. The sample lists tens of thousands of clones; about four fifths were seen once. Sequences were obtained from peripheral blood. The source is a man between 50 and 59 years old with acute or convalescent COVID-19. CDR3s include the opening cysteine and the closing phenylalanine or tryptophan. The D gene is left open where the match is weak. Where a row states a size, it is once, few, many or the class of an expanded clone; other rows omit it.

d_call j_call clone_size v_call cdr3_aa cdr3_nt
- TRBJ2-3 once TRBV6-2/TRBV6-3 CASSSGRGQDTQYF TGTGCCAGCAGTTCCGGCAGAGGTCAAGATACGCAGTATTTT
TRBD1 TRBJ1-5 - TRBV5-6 CASSPRGQPNQPQHF TGTGCCAGCTCCCCCAGGGGACAGCCCAATCAGCCCCAGCATTTT
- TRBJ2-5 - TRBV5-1 CASSPTGMSKETQYF TGCGCCAGCAGCCCGACCGGGATGTCGAAAGAGACCCAGTACTTC
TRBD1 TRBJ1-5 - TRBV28 CASSDPGTEVQPQHF TGTGCCAGCAGTGACCCCGGGACAGAGGTTCAGCCCCAGCATTTT
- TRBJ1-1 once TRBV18 CASSPTGLNTEAFF TGTGCCAGCTCACCGACAGGATTGAACACTGAAGCTTTCTTT
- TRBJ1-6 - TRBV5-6 CASSLAGRGIRLSPLHF TGTGCCAGCAGCTTGGCCGGAAGGGGGATTCGCCTCTCACCCCTCCACTTT
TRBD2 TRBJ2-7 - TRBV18 CASSPPGGRDSYEQYF TGTGCCAGCTCACCACCGGGCGGGAGGGACTCCTACGAGCAGTACTTC
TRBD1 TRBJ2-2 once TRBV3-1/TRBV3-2 CASSQLSFGQGFPGELFF TGTGCCAGCAGCCAACTCTCCTTCGGACAGGGGTTTCCTGGGGAGCTGTTTTTT
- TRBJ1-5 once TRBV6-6 CASSYEGGSGQPQHF TGTGCCAGCAGTTACGAAGGGGGATCTGGTCAGCCCCAGCATTTT
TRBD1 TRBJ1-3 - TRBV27 CASSSDRAGNTIYF TGTGCCAGCAGTTCGGACAGGGCTGGAAACACCATATATTTT
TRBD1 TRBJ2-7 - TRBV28 CASSSGQGANEQYF TGTGCCAGCAGTTCAGGACAGGGGGCCAACGAGCAGTACTTC
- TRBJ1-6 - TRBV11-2 CASSSNPGGNSPLHF TGTGCCAGCAGCTCAAATCCCGGGGGGAATTCACCCCTCCACTTT
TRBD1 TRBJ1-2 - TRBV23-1 CASSQGGQGKNYGYTF TGCGCCAGCAGTCAAGGCGGACAGGGAAAGAACTATGGCTACACCTTC
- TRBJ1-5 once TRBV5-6 CASSLRGHHSNQPQHF TGTGCCAGCAGCTTGAGAGGGCACCATAGCAATCAGCCCCAGCATTTT
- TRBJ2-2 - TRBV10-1 CASSGFGTGELFF TGCGCCAGCAGTGGCTTCGGGACCGGGGAGCTGTTTTTT
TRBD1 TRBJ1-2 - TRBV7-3 CASSDPGQGVFGYTF TGTGCCAGCAGCGACCCGGGACAGGGAGTATTTGGCTACACCTTC
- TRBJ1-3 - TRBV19 CASSTDPGLTSGNTIYF TGTGCCAGTAGTACCGATCCGGGACTCACCTCTGGAAACACCATATATTTT
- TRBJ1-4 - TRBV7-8 CASSLGREKLFF TGTGCCAGCAGCTTGGGGCGCGAAAAACTGTTTTTT
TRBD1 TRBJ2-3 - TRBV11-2 CASSQTGSTQYF TGTGCCAGCAGCCAGACAGGGAGTACGCAGTATTTT
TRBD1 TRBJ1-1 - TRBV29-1 CSVVGDRGLSRTEAFF TGCAGCGTTGTGGGGGACAGGGGGCTATCGAGGACTGAAGCTTTCTTT
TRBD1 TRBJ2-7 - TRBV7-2 CASSSGTGFHEQYF TGTGCCAGCAGCTCCGGGACAGGGTTCCACGAGCAGTACTTC
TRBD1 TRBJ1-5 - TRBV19 CASIGGQGNNQPQHF TGTGCCAGTATCGGTGGACAGGGCAACAATCAGCCCCAGCATTTT
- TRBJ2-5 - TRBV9 CASSLNGETQYF TGTGCCAGCAGCCTCAACGGGGAGACCCAGTACTTC
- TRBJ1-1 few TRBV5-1 CASSLGGKPANTEAFF TGCGCCAGCAGCTTAGGGGGTAAGCCCGCGAACACTGAAGCTTTCTTT
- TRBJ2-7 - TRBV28 CASSFSGIRKSYEQYF TGTGCCAGCAGTTTTTCCGGGATTCGGAAGTCCTACGAGCAGTACTTC
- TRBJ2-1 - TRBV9 CASSGPGFLGNEQFF TGTGCCAGCAGCGGCCCGGGTTTCCTAGGCAATGAGCAGTTCTTC
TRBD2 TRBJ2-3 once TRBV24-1 CATSDLSSPTSGADTQYF TGTGCCACCAGTGATTTGAGTTCTCCGACTAGCGGGGCGGATACGCAGTATTTT
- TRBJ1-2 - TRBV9 CASSVGLSGEGGYTF TGTGCCAGCAGCGTAGGGCTTTCGGGGGAGGGTGGCTACACCTTC
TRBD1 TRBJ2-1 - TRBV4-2 CASSQEPTGNNEQFF TGTGCCAGCAGCCAAGAGCCGACAGGGAACAATGAGCAGTTCTTC
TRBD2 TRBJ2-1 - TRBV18 CASSSRSGRSYNEQFF TGTGCCAGCTCATCACGAAGCGGGAGGTCCTACAATGAGCAGTTCTTC
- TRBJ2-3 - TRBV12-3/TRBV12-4 CASSLFRSDTQYF TGTGCCAGCAGTTTATTTCGGTCAGATACGCAGTATTTT
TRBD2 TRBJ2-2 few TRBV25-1 CASRTSGSLGLFF TGTGCGTCAAGGACTAGCGGGAGTTTAGGGCTGTTTTTT
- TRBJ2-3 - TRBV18 CASSPSNTDTQYF TGTGCCAGCTCACCTTCTAACACAGATACGCAGTATTTT
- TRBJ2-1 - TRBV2 CASSRQGPEQFF TGTGCCAGCAGCCGGCAGGGTCCTGAGCAGTTCTTC
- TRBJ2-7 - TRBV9 CASSVSGTSSYEQYF TGTGCCAGCAGCGTCTCCGGGACTTCGTCCTACGAGCAGTACTTC
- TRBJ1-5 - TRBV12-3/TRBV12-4 CASSLVEEQPQHF TGTGCCAGCAGTTTAGTGGAGGAACAGCCCCAGCATTTT
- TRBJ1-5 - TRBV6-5 CASSKTPGQPQHF TGTGCCAGCAGCAAGACGCCCGGGCAGCCCCAGCATTTT
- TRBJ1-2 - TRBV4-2 CASSPTRQARSYGYTF TGTGCCAGCAGCCCCACACGACAGGCAAGGTCGTATGGCTACACCTTC
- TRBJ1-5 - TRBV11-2 CASSTDRLNQPQHF TGTGCCAGCAGCACAGACAGGCTCAATCAGCCCCAGCATTTT
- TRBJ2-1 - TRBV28 CASSLFGKYTGGVLSYNEQFF TGTGCCAGCAGTTTATTTGGGAAGTATACAGGCGGGGTCCTCTCCTACAATGAGCAGTTCTTC
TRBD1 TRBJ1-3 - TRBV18 CASQGDRVLSSGNTIYF TGTGCCAGCCAAGGGGACAGGGTCCTTTCCTCTGGAAACACCATATATTTT
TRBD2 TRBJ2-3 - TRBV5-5 CASNPGLAGDTQYF TGTGCCAGCAACCCGGGACTAGCGGGGGATACGCAGTATTTT
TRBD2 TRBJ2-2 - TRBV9 CASSLGTSGYTGELFF TGTGCCAGCAGCCTAGGGACTAGCGGGTACACCGGGGAGCTGTTTTTT
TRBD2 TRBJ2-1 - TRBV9 CASSRTSGDESYNEQFF TGTGCCAGCTCTCGGACTAGCGGGGATGAATCCTACAATGAGCAGTTCTTC
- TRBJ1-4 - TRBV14 CASSQRLNEKLFF TGTGCCAGCAGCCAACGTCTGAATGAAAAACTGTTTTTT
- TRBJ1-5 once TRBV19 CASSIGTASNQPQHF TGTGCCAGTAGTATAGGGACAGCAAGCAATCAGCCCCAGCATTTT